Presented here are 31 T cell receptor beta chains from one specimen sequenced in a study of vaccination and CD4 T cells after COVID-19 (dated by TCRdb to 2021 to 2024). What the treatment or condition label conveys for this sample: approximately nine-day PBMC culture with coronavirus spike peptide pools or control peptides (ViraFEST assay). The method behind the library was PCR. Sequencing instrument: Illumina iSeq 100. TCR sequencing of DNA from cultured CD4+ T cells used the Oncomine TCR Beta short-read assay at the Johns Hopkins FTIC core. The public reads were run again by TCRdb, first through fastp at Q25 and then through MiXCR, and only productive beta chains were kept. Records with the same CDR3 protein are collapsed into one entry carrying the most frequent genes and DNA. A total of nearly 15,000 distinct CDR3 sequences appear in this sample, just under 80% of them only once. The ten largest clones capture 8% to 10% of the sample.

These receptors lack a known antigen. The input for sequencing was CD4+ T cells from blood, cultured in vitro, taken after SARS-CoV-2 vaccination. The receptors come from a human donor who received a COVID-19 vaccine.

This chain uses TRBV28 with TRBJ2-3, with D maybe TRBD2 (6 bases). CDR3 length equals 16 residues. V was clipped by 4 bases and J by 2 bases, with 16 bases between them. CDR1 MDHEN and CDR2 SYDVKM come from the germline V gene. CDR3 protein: CASSSYRRGYTDTQYF. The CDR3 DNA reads TGTGCCAGCAGTTCCTATAGGCGGGGATACACAGATACGCAGTATTTT.

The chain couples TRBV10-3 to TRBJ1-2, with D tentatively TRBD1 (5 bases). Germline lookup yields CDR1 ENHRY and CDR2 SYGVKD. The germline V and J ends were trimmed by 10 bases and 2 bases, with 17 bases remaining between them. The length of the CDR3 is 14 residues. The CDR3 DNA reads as TGTGCCAGCAGCCGCGGGGGGGGGAACTATGGCTACACCTTC. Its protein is CASSRGGGNYGYTF.

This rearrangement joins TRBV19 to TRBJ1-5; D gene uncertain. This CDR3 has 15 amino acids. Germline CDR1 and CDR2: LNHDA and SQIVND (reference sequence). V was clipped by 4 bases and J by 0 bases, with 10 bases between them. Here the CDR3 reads CASSTGRYSNQPQHF. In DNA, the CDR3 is TGTGCCAGTAGTACCGGACGGTATAGCAATCAGCCCCAGCATTTT.

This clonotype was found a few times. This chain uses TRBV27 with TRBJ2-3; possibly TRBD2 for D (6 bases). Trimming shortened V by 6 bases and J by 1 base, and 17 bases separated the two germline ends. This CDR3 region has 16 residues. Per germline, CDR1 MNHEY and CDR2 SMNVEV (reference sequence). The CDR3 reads CASSSRWGGRTDTQYF. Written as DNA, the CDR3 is TGTGCCAGCAGCTCAAGATGGGGAGGACGCACAGATACGCAGTATTTT.

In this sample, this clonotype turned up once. CDR3 in amino acids: CASSISGASYNEQFF. The CDR3 DNA reads as TGTGCCAGTAGTATATCGGGGGCCTCCTACAATGAGCAGTTCTTC. The chain carries TRBV19 and TRBJ2-1, with D perhaps TRBD1 or TRBD2 (6 bases each). V lost 2 bases and J 0 bases, leaving 8 bases between the germline ends. The germline gives CDR1 LNHDA, CDR2 SQIVND (reference sequence). The CDR3 runs to 15 residues. Supplemented by reference TRBV19 and TRBJ2-1, the full variable domain reads DGGITQSPKYLFRKEGQNVTLSCEQNLNHDAMYWYRQDPGQGLRLIYYSQIVNDFQKGDIAEGYSVSREKKESFPLTVTSAQKNPTAFYLCASSISGASYNEQFFGPGTRLTVL.

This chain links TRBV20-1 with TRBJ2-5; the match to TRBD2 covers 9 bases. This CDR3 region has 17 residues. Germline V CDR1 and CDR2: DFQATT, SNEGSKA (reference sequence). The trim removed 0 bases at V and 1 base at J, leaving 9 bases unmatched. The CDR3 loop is CSARDPLAGSSQETQYF. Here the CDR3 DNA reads TGCAGTGCTAGAGATCCGCTAGCGGGGAGCTCCCAAGAGACCCAGTACTTC.

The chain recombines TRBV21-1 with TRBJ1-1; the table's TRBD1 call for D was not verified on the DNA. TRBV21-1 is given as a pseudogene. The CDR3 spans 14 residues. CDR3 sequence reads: CASSKKGQNTEAFF. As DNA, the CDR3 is TGTGCCAGCAGCAAGAAGGGGCAAAACACTGAAGCTTTCTTT.

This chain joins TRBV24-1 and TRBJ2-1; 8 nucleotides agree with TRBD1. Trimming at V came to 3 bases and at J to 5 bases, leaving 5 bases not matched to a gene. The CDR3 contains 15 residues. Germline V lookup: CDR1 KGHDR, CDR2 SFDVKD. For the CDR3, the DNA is TGTGCCACCAGTGATGCAGGGGGCGTTGACAATGAGCAGTTCTTC. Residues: CATSDAGGVDNEQFF.

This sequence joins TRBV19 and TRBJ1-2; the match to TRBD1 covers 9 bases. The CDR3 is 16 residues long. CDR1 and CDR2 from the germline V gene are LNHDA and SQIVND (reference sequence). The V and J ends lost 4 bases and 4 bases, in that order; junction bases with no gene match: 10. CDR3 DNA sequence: TGTGCCAGTAGTAGAGGGACAGGGAGTTCCCCCTATGGCTACACCTTC. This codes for CASSRGTGSSPYGYTF.

CDR3 sequence: CGTSGPSGNTIYF. The CDR3 nucleotides are TGCGGGACGAGTGGCCCCTCTGGAAACACCATATATTTT. The V gene is TRBV20-1, the J gene TRBJ1-3, with D possibly TRBD1 on 5 matching bases. Germline V CDR1 and CDR2: DFQATT, SNEGSKA (reference sequence). The CDR3 totals 13 residues.

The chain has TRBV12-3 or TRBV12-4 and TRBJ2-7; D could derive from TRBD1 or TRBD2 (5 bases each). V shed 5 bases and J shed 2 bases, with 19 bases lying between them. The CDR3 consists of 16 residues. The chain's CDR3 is CASSPHRDPYPYEQYF. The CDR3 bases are TGTGCCAGCAGTCCCCATCGGGACCCTTACCCCTACGAGCAGTACTTC.

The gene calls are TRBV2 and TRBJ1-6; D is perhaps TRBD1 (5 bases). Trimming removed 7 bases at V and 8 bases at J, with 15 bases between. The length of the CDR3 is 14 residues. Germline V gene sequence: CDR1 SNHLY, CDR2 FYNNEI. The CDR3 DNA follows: TGTGCCAGCACCATGGGGGGAGGCGATTCACCCCTCCACTTT. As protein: CASTMGGGDSPLHF.

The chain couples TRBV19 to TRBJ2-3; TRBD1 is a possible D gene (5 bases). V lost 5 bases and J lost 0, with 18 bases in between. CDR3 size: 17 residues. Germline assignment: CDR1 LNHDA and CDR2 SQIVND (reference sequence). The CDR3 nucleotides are TGTGCCAGTAGTCTACTCCCCGACAGTTTTAGCACAGATACGCAGTATTTT. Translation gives CASSLLPDSFSTDTQYF.

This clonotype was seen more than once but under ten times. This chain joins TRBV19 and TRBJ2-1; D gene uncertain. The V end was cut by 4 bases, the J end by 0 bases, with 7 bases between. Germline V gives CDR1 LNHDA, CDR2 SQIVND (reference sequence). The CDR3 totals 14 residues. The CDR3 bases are TGTGCCAGTAGTAAGGCCTTCTCCTACAATGAGCAGTTCTTC. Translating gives CASSKAFSYNEQFF.

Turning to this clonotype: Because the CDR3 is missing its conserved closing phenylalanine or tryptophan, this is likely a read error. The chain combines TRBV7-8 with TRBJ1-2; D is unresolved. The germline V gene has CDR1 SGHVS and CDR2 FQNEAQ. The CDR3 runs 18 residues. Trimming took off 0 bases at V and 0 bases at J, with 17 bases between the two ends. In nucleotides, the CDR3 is TGTGCCAGCAGCTTAGCGGGTGCAAGCCCCTCGACTAACTATGGCTACACCCTC. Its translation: CASSLAGASPSTNYGYTL.

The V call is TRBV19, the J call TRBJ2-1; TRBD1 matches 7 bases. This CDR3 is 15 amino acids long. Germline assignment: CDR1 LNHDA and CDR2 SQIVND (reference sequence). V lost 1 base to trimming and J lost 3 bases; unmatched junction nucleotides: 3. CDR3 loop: CASSIGQGHYNEQFF. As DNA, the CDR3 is TGTGCCAGTAGTATAGGACAGGGTCACTACAATGAGCAGTTCTTC. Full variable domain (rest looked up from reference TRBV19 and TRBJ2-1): DGGITQSPKYLFRKEGQNVTLSCEQNLNHDAMYWYRQDPGQGLRLIYYSQIVNDFQKGDIAEGYSVSREKKESFPLTVTSAQKNPTAFYLCASSIGQGHYNEQFFGPGTRLTVL.

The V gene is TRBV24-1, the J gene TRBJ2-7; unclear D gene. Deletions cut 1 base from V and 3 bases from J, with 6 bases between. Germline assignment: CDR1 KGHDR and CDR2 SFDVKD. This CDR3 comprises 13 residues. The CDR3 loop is CATSDFQSYEQYF. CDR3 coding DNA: TGTGCCACCAGTGATTTCCAAAGCTACGAGCAGTACTTC.

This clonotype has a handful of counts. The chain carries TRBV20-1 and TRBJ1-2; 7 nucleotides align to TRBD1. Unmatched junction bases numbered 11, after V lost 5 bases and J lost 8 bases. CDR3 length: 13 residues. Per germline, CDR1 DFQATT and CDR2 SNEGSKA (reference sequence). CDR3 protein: CSASPGGSFGYTF. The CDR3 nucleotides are TGCAGTGCTTCCCCAGGGGGATCCTTCGGCTACACCTTC.

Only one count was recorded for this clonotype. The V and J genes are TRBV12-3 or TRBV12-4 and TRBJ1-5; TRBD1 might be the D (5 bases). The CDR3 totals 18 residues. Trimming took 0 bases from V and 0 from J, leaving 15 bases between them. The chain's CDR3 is CASSLAAGPLGSNQPQHF. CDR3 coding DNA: TGTGCCAGCAGTTTAGCGGCAGGGCCTCTGGGTAGCAATCAGCCCCAGCATTTT.

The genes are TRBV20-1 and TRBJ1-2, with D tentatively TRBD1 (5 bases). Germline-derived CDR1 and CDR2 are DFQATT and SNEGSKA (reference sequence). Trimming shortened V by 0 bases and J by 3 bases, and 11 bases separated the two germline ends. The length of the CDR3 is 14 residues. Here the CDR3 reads CSARDSRGYYGYTF. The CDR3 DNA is TGCAGTGCTAGAGATAGCCGGGGCTACTATGGCTACACCTTC.

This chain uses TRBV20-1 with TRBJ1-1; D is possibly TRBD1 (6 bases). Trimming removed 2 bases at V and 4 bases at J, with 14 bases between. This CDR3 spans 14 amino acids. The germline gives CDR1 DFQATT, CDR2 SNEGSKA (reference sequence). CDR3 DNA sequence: TGCAGTGCTAGACCTCTATCAGGGGTCACTGAAGCTTTCTTT. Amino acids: CSARPLSGVTEAFF.

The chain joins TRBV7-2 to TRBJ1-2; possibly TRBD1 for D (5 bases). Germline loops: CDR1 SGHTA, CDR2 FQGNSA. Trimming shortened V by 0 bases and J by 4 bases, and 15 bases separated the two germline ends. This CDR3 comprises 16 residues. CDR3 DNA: TGTGCCAGCAGCTTAGCGGAGGGGAGAGTATCCTATGGCTACACCTTC. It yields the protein CASSLAEGRVSYGYTF.

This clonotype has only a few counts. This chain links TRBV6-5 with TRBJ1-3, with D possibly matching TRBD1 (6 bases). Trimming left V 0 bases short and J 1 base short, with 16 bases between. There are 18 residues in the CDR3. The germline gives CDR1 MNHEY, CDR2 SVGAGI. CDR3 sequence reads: CASSYSEGWGRSGNTIYF. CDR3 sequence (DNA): TGTGCCAGCAGTTACTCTGAAGGCTGGGGGCGTTCTGGAAACACCATATATTTT.

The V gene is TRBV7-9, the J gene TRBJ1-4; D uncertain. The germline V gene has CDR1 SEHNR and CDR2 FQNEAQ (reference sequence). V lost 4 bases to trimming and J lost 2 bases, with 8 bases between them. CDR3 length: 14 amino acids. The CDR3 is CASSSRRTNEKLFF. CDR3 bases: TGTGCCAGCAGCTCTAGACGGACTAATGAAAAACTGTTTTTT.

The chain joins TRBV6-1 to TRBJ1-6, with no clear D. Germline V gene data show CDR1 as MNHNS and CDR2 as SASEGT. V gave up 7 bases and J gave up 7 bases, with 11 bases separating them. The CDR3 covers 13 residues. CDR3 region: CASTPGRNSPLHF. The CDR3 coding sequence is TGTGCCAGCACCCCCGGTCGAAATTCACCCCTCCACTTT.

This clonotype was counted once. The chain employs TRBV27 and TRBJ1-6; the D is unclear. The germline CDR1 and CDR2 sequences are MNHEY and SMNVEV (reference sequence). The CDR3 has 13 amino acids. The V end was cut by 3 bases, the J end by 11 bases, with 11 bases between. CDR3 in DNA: TGTGCCAGCAGTTTCGGCCGGGTGGCACCCCTCCACTTT. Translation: CASSFGRVAPLHF.

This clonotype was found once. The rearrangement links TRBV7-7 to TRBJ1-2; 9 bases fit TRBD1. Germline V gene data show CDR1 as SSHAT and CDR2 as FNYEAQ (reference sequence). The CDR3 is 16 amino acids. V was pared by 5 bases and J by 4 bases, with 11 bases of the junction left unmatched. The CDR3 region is CASSQGTGTLGYGYTF. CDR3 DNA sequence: TGTGCCAGCAGCCAAGGGACAGGGACGTTAGGCTATGGCTACACCTTC.

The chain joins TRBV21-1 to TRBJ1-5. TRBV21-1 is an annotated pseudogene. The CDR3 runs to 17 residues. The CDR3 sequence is CASRRSHPLVAIQPQHF. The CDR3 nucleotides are TGTGCCAGCCGCCGGTCACACCCGCTTGTAGCAATTCAGCCCCAGCATTTT.

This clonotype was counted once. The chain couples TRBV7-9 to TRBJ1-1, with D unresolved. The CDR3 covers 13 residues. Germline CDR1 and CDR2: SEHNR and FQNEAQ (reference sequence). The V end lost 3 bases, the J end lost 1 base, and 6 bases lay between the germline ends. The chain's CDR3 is CASSFRGNTEAFF. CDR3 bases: TGTGCCAGCAGCTTCAGAGGGAACACTGAAGCTTTCTTT.

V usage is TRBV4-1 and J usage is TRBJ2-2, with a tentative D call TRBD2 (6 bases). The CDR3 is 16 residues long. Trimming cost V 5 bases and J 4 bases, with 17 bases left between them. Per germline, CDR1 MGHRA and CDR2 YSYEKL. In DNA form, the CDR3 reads TGCGCCAGCAGCAGGAGGGGAGATAGTAGCACCGGGGAGCTGTTTTTT. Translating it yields CASSRRGDSSTGELFF.

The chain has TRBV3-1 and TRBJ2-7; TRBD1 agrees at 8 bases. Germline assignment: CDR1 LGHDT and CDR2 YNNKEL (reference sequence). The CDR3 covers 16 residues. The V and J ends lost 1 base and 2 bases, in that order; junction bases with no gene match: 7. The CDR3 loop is CASSQADRVRTYEQYF. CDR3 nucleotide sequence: TGTGCCAGCAGCCAAGCGGACAGGGTGAGAACCTACGAGCAGTACTTC.